These T cell receptor beta chains were read from a single sample in a study of blood T cell repertoires in COVID-19. The table came from immunoSEQ multiplex PCR; TCRdb's copy has only in-frame clones and leaves some out. The repertoire has 200,000 to 250,000 clones, 65% to 85% of them found once; the top ten carry roughly 1.2%. Source material: peripheral blood. The receptors come from a woman aged 25 to 39 with COVID-19, enrolled during active disease. Both conserved end residues are part of each CDR3. D genes are given only for firm matches. Expanded clones get a size class; other rows say once, few or many, or leave the size out.

D	J	size	V	DNA	CDR3
NA	TRBJ2-5	NA	TRBV13	TGTGCCAGCAGCTTAGAGTTGGAGGAGACCCAGTACTTC	CASSLELEETQYF
NA	TRBJ1-3	NA	TRBV14	TGTGCCAGCAGCCAAGGAGGCCGGGAGGAAAACACCATATATTTT	CASSQGGREENTIYF
TRBD2	TRBJ2-3	NA	TRBV5-6	TGTGCCAGCAGCTTGGGACTAGCGGGAGGAGATACGCAGTATTTT	CASSLGLAGGDTQYF
TRBD2	TRBJ2-3	NA	TRBV5-1	TGCGCCAGCAGCTCCGCCCTAGCGGGGGGTACAGATACGCAGTATTTT	CASSSALAGGTDTQYF
NA	TRBJ2-6	NA	TRBV7-8	TGTGCCAGCAGCCCTTTAGGCGAGACACCTTCTGGGGCCAACGTCCTGACTTTC	CASSPLGETPSGANVLTF
TRBD1	TRBJ1-1	NA	TRBV19	TGTGCCAGTAGTATATTGGGACAGGGGATATCTGAAGCTTTCTTT	CASSILGQGISEAFF
NA	TRBJ2-7	NA	TRBV11-2	TGTGCCAGCAGCTTTGGGGGCAGCCTAAGCTCCTACGAGCAGTACTTC	CASSFGGSLSSYEQYF
NA	TRBJ1-4	NA	TRBV7-2	TGTGCCAGCAGCTTAGGGGGCGGAGCTACAACTAATGAAAAACTGTTTTTT	CASSLGGGATTNEKLFF
NA	TRBJ2-7	NA	TRBV7-9	TGTGCCAGCAGCTTGGCACAGGGCTACGAGCAGTACTTC	CASSLAQGYEQYF
NA	TRBJ2-7	once	TRBV4-1	TGCGCCAGCAGCCAAACCCTAACAGACTCCTACGAGCAGTACTTC	CASSQTLTDSYEQYF
TRBD1	TRBJ1-6	NA	TRBV27	TGTGCCAGCAGTCCGGGACAGAATAATTCACCCCTCCACTTT	CASSPGQNNSPLHF
TRBD1	TRBJ2-6	NA	TRBV19	TGTGCCAGTGGAAGACAGGGGACCCCCTCTGGGGCCAACGTCCTGACTTTC	CASGRQGTPSGANVLTF
TRBD1	TRBJ2-7	NA	TRBV11-2	TGTGCCAGCAGCATAGGACAGGGGTCCTACGAGCAGTACTTC	CASSIGQGSYEQYF
NA	TRBJ2-1	NA	TRBV5-1	TGCGCCAGCTCGCCAGTTAACAGGGTGGGTATCAATGAGCAGTTCTTC	CASSPVNRVGINEQFF
TRBD1	TRBJ1-5	NA	TRBV5-4	TGTGCCAGCAGCTTGGAGGGCGGGACAGGCAATCAGCCCCAGCATTTT	CASSLEGGTGNQPQHF
TRBD2	TRBJ2-1	NA	TRBV7-6	TGTGCCAGCAGCTTAGTGCGGGGGGGTAACAATGAGCAGTTCTTC	CASSLVRGGNNEQFF
NA	TRBJ2-7	NA	TRBV6-5	TGTGCCAGCAGTTTAACAGCCACCTACGAGCAGTACTTC	CASSLTATYEQYF
TRBD2	TRBJ2-2	few	TRBV7-9	TGTGCCAGCAGCGAGGGACTAGCGCAAGGTGTTGGGGAGCTGTTTTTT	CASSEGLAQGVGELFF
NA	TRBJ2-1	NA	TRBV9	TGTGCCAGCAGCGTACAAGCGGACTCCTACAATGAGCAGTTCTTC	CASSVQADSYNEQFF
TRBD1	TRBJ2-5	NA	TRBV5-4	TGTGCCAGCAGCTTAGGGACAGGGCAAAGGAAAGAGACCCAGTACTTC	CASSLGTGQRKETQYF
NA	TRBJ2-1	NA	TRBV9	TGTGCCAGCAGCGTGGCACACAGGGCGGTCTCCTACAATGAGCAGTTCTTC	CASSVAHRAVSYNEQFF
TRBD1	TRBJ1-6	NA	TRBV20-1	TGCAGTGCTAGTGGGACAGCAAATTCACCCCTCCACTTT	CSASGTANSPLHF
TRBD1	TRBJ1-3	once	TRBV7-2	TGTGCCAGCAGTGCTCCGGGACAGTTCTCTGGAAACACCATATATTTT	CASSAPGQFSGNTIYF
NA	TRBJ2-2	once	TRBV7-2	TGTGCCAGCAGCTACTCCGTAGCGAACACCGGGGAGCTGTTTTTT	CASSYSVANTGELFF
NA	TRBJ2-5	once	TRBV7-2	TGTGCCAGCAGCTTAGATGGCAGGGGAAAAGAGACCCAGTACTTC	CASSLDGRGKETQYF
NA	TRBJ1-1	NA	TRBV19	TGTGCCAGTAGTATAGAGGGGGGGGGCCAGCTTGAAGCTTTCTTT	CASSIEGGGQLEAFF
NA	TRBJ2-6	NA	TRBV11-2	TGTGCCAGCAGCCATTACCTCAGGGGAGCTGGGGCCAACGTCCTGACTTTC	CASSHYLRGAGANVLTF
NA	TRBJ2-7	once	TRBV6-2/TRBV6-3	TGTGCCAGCAGTTACTCTCTCAGATCCTACGAGCAGTACTTC	CASSYSLRSYEQYF
TRBD2	TRBJ2-1	NA	TRBV5-1	TGCGCCAGCAGCTTGGCCGGGTCTAGCGGGGGGGCCGTCACCTACAATGAGCAGTTCTTC	CASSLAGSSGGAVTYNEQFF
TRBD2	TRBJ2-1	NA	TRBV6-5	TGTGCCAGCAGACTAGCGGGAGTAAAGGATGAGCAGTTCTTC	CASRLAGVKDEQFF
NA	TRBJ2-1	NA	TRBV2	TGTGCCAGCAGGGCAGGGATGGTCGGTGGAAATGAGCAGTTCTTC	CASRAGMVGGNEQFF
TRBD1	TRBJ2-2	NA	TRBV6-2/TRBV6-3	TGTGCCAGCAGTTCTATATTCGGACAGGGTGTGAACACCGGGGAGCTGTTTTTT	CASSSIFGQGVNTGELFF